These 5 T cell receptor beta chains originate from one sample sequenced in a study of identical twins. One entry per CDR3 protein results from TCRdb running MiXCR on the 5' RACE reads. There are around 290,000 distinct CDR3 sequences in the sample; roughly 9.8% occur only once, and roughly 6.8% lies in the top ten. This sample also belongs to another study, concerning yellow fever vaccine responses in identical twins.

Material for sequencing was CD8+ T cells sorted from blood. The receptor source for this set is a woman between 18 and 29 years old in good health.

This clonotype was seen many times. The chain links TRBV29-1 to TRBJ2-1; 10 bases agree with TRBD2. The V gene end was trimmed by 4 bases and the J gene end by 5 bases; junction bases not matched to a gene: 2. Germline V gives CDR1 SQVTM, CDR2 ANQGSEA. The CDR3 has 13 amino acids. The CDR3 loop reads CSVVGTSDNEQFF. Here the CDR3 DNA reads TGCAGCGTTGTAGGGACTAGCGACAATGAGCAGTTCTTC.

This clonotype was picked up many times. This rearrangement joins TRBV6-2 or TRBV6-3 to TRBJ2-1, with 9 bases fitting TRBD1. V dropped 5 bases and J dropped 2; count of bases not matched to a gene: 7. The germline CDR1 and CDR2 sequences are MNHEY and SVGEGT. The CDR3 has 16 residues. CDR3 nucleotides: TGTGCCAGCAGTCCCAGGGACAGGGTAGCCTACAATGAGCAGTTCTTC. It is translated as CASSPRDRVAYNEQFF.

The CDR3 is CASSLDPGASSYEQYF. The DNA for the CDR3 is TGTGCCAGCAGCTTAGACCCGGGGGCGAGCTCCTACGAGCAGTACTTC. V usage is TRBV11-2 and J usage is TRBJ2-7, with D possibly called TRBD1 or TRBD2 (6 bases each). V dropped 0 bases and J dropped 0 bases, with 12 bases sitting between them. Germline V gene lookup returns CDR1 SGHAT and CDR2 FQNNGV. This CDR3 is 16 amino acids long.

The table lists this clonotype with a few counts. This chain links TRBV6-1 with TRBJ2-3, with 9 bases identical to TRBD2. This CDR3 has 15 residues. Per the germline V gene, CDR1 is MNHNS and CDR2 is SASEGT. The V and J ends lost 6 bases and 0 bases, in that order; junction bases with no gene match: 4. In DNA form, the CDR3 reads TGTGCCAGCAGATCCCTAGCGGGGAGCACAGATACGCAGTATTTT. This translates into CASRSLAGSTDTQYF.

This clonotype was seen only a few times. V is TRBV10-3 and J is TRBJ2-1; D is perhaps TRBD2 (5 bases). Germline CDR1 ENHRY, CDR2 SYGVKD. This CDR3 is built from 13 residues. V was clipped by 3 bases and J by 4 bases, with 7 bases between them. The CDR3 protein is CAISDGGYNEQFF. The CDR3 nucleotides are TGTGCCATCAGTGACGGCGGGTACAATGAGCAGTTCTTC.